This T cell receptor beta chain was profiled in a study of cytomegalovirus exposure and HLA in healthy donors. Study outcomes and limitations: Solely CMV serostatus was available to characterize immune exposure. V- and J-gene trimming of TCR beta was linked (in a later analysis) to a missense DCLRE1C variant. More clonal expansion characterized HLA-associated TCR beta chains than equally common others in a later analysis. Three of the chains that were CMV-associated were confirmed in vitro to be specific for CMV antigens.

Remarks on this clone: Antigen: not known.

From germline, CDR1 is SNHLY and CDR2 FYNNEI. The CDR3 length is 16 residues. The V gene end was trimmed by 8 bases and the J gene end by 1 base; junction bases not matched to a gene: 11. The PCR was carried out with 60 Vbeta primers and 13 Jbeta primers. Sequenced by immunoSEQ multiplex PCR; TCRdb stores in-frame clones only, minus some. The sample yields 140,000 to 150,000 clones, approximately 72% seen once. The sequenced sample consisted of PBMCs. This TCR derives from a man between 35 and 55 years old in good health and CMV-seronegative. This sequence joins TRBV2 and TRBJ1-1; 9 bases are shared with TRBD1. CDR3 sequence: CASGGGTGSPNTEAFF. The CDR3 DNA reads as TGTGCCAGCGGAGGCGGGACAGGGTCCCCGAACACTGAAGCTTTCTTT. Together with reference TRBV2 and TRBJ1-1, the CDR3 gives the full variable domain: EPEVTQTPSHQVTQMGQEVILRCVPISNHLYFYWYRQILGQKVEFLVSFYNNEISEKSEIFDDQFSVERPDGSNFTLKIRSTKLEDSAMYFCASGGGTGSPNTEAFFGQGTRLTVV.